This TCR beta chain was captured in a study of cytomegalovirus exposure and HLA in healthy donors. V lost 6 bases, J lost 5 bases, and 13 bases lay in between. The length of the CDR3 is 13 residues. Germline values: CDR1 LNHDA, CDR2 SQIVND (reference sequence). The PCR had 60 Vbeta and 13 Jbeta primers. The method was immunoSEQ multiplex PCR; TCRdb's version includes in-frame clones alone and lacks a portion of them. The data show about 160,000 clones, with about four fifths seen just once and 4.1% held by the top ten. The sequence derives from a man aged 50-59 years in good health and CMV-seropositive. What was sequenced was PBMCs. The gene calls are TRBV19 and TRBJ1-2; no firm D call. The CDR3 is CASSPRDHYGYTF. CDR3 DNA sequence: TGTGCCAGTAGCCCCCGAGATCATTATGGCTACACCTTC.